This T cell receptor beta chain is drawn from a study of beta chain features in type 1 diabetes. All of the isolated RNA was reverse transcribed, so expressed TCRB transcripts were sequenced. The assay was immunoSEQ multiplex PCR, and TCRdb's table has in-frame clones only and misses some. Counted here are a few hundred thousand clones, 25% to 30% occurring once; the ten biggest clones make up 3.5% to 4%. Study-level points and caveats: Sampled from patients, naive, central memory and Treg TCRB repertoires appeared more similar than those sampled from healthy donors. For cells with high TCR expression, cDNA sequencing could yield over-representation.

In its sample, this clone was seen a few times. Its antigen is as yet unknown. V lost 2 bases and J 9 bases, leaving 16 bases between the germline ends. Germline loops: CDR1 GTSNPN, CDR2 SVGIG (reference sequence). The CDR3 has 14 amino acids. This receptor was identified in a man aged 25 to 40 in good health. This chain joins TRBV30 and TRBJ2-2; a weak D match, TRBD2 (5 bases). Specimen: central memory CD4+ T cells from blood. CDR3 region: CAWSLGRGPRELFF. The CDR3 DNA sequence: TGTGCCTGGAGTCTTGGGAGAGGGCCTCGGGAGCTGTTTTTT.